These T cell receptor beta chains were read from a single sample in a study of OX40 agonist ivuxolimab in advanced cancers. The data were produced by immunoSEQ multiplex PCR, yet TCRdb's version contains in-frame clones alone and is incomplete. The sample contains approximately 84,000 clones, around 87% of which appear only once. This specimen was CD4+ or CD8+ T cells sorted from blood, taken in a trial of the OX40 agonist ivuxolimab. The origin of the receptors is an adult with an advanced solid tumor such as melanoma, head and neck, liver or kidney cancer. Each CDR3 is given with its conserved first and last residue. D genes are given only for firm matches. Clone size, where shown, is once, few, many, or a class for clones that have expanded.

d_gene: TRBD1
abundance: -
v_gene: TRBV19
j_gene: TRBJ2-7
CDR3aa: CASSGQGGVYEQYF
CDR3nt: TGTGCCAGTAGCGGACAGGGAGGTGTCTACGAGCAGTACTTC

d_gene: TRBD1
abundance: -
v_gene: TRBV5-1
j_gene: TRBJ2-5
CDR3aa: CASSSHGQVGETQYF
CDR3nt: TGCGCCAGCAGCTCGCACGGACAGGTCGGGGAGACCCAGTACTTC

d_gene: -
abundance: -
v_gene: TRBV6-1
j_gene: TRBJ2-3
CDR3aa: CASRSGTGTDTQYF
CDR3nt: TGTGCCAGCCGGTCCGGAACGGGCACAGATACGCAGTATTTT

d_gene: TRBD2
abundance: -
v_gene: TRBV5-1
j_gene: TRBJ2-2
CDR3aa: CASSETSSDTGELFF
CDR3nt: TGCGCCAGCAGCGAGACTAGCTCCGACACCGGGGAGCTGTTTTTT

d_gene: -
abundance: -
v_gene: TRBV7-3
j_gene: TRBJ2-3
CDR3aa: CASSPVPGADTQYF
CDR3nt: TGTGCCAGCAGCCCCGTCCCCGGGGCAGATACGCAGTATTTT

d_gene: -
abundance: few
v_gene: TRBV6-1
j_gene: TRBJ1-2
CDR3aa: CASRDALGGYTF
CDR3nt: TGTGCCAGCAGAGACGCCCTGGGCGGCTACACCTTC

d_gene: -
abundance: -
v_gene: TRBV19
j_gene: TRBJ2-2
CDR3aa: CASSIGAGAGELFF
CDR3nt: TGTGCCAGTAGTATAGGGGCAGGGGCCGGGGAGCTGTTTTTT

d_gene: TRBD2
abundance: -
v_gene: TRBV27
j_gene: TRBJ2-1
CDR3aa: CASRVSGTGLHSSNEQFF
CDR3nt: TGTGCCAGCAGAGTTTCGGGGACGGGACTACACTCTTCTAATGAGCAGTTCTTC

d_gene: -
abundance: -
v_gene: TRBV5-4
j_gene: TRBJ1-6
CDR3aa: CASSQDIRNSPLHF
CDR3nt: TGTGCCAGCAGCCAAGATATAAGAAATTCACCCCTCCACTTT

d_gene: -
abundance: -
v_gene: TRBV5-6
j_gene: TRBJ1-1
CDR3aa: CASNFRGTEAFF
CDR3nt: TGTGCCAGCAACTTTAGGGGCACTGAAGCTTTCTTT

d_gene: -
abundance: -
v_gene: TRBV7-3
j_gene: TRBJ2-1
CDR3aa: CASSLGFGKHNEQFF
CDR3nt: TGTGCCAGCAGCTTAGGGTTCGGGAAGCACAATGAGCAGTTCTTC

d_gene: -
abundance: -
v_gene: TRBV7-9
j_gene: TRBJ1-4
CDR3aa: CASSLVYGTNEKLFF
CDR3nt: TGTGCCAGCAGCTTAGTCTATGGGACTAATGAAAAACTGTTTTTT

d_gene: TRBD1
abundance: -
v_gene: TRBV15
j_gene: TRBJ2-7
CDR3aa: CATPDRDFSYEQYF
CDR3nt: TGTGCCACCCCGGACAGGGATTTTTCCTACGAGCAGTACTTC

d_gene: -
abundance: -
v_gene: TRBV18
j_gene: TRBJ2-1
CDR3aa: CASSPPGAYNEQFF
CDR3nt: TGTGCCAGCTCACCGCCAGGGGCCTACAATGAGCAGTTCTTC

d_gene: -
abundance: -
v_gene: TRBV27
j_gene: TRBJ1-5
CDR3aa: CASSQGQISNQPQHF
CDR3nt: TGTGCCAGCAGCCAGGGACAAATTAGCAATCAGCCCCAGCATTTT

d_gene: TRBD2
abundance: -
v_gene: TRBV27
j_gene: TRBJ2-5
CDR3aa: CASSSGTSGRETQYF
CDR3nt: TGTGCCAGCAGTTCCGGGACTAGCGGCAGGGAGACCCAGTACTTC

d_gene: TRBD1
abundance: few
v_gene: TRBV4-1
j_gene: TRBJ2-1
CDR3aa: CASSQKGQKSSYNEQFF
CDR3nt: TGCGCCAGCAGCCAAAAGGGACAGAAGAGCTCCTACAATGAGCAGTTCTTC

d_gene: -
abundance: -
v_gene: TRBV18
j_gene: TRBJ1-2
CDR3aa: CASSPQGDYGYTF
CDR3nt: TGTGCCAGCTCACCACAGGGGGACTATGGCTACACCTTC

d_gene: TRBD1
abundance: few
v_gene: TRBV19
j_gene: TRBJ1-5
CDR3aa: CASRRQGTSNQPQHF
CDR3nt: TGTGCCAGTAGACGACAGGGTACAAGCAATCAGCCCCAGCATTTT

d_gene: -
abundance: -
v_gene: TRBV7-9
j_gene: TRBJ1-2
CDR3aa: CASTRDTSNYGYTF
CDR3nt: TGTGCCAGCACCCGGGACACCTCTAACTATGGCTACACCTTC

d_gene: TRBD1
abundance: -
v_gene: TRBV2
j_gene: TRBJ2-5
CDR3aa: CASSGQGATQETQYF
CDR3nt: TGTGCCAGCAGTGGACAGGGGGCCACCCAAGAGACCCAGTACTTC

d_gene: -
abundance: -
v_gene: TRBV7-2
j_gene: TRBJ1-2
CDR3aa: CASSPRGVYGYTF
CDR3nt: TGTGCCAGCAGCCCCCGGGGGGTCTATGGCTACACCTTC

d_gene: TRBD2
abundance: -
v_gene: TRBV2
j_gene: TRBJ2-7
CDR3aa: CASRYRLAGGYEQYF
CDR3nt: TGTGCCAGCAGATACCGACTAGCGGGGGGATACGAGCAGTACTTC

d_gene: -
abundance: once
v_gene: TRBV7-8
j_gene: TRBJ2-5
CDR3aa: CASSLLETQYF
CDR3nt: TGTGCCAGCAGCTTACTAGAGACCCAGTACTTC

d_gene: TRBD1
abundance: once
v_gene: TRBV5-6
j_gene: TRBJ2-6
CDR3aa: CASSGGTGPSGANVLTF
CDR3nt: TGTGCCAGCAGCGGAGGGACAGGCCCCTCTGGGGCCAACGTCCTGACTTTC

d_gene: TRBD2
abundance: -
v_gene: TRBV19
j_gene: TRBJ2-3
CDR3aa: CASSIGLAGGADTQYF
CDR3nt: TGTGCCAGTAGTATCGGGCTAGCGGGTGGCGCAGATACGCAGTATTTT

d_gene: -
abundance: few
v_gene: TRBV28
j_gene: TRBJ1-2
CDR3aa: CASRPSLDYGYTF
CDR3nt: TGTGCCAGCAGGCCTTCATTGGACTATGGCTACACCTTC

d_gene: TRBD1
abundance: -
v_gene: TRBV4-3
j_gene: TRBJ2-2
CDR3aa: CASSRDRGISGELFF
CDR3nt: TGCGCCAGCAGCCGGGACAGGGGAATCTCCGGGGAGCTGTTTTTT

d_gene: TRBD1
abundance: -
v_gene: TRBV6-5
j_gene: TRBJ1-2
CDR3aa: CASRRGQGGSYGYTF
CDR3nt: TGTGCCAGCAGACGGGGACAGGGGGGATCCTATGGCTACACCTTC

d_gene: -
abundance: -
v_gene: TRBV9
j_gene: TRBJ1-2
CDR3aa: CASSWKETTNYGYTF
CDR3nt: TGTGCCAGCAGCTGGAAAGAGACGACTAACTATGGCTACACCTTC

d_gene: -
abundance: -
v_gene: TRBV7-8
j_gene: TRBJ2-7
CDR3aa: CASSPVRGSYEQYF
CDR3nt: TGTGCCAGCAGCCCTGTAAGGGGCTCCTACGAGCAGTACTTC

d_gene: -
abundance: -
v_gene: TRBV6-4
j_gene: TRBJ1-1
CDR3aa: CASSEQVNTEAFF
CDR3nt: TGTGCCAGCAGTGAACAGGTGAACACTGAAGCTTTCTTT

d_gene: TRBD1
abundance: -
v_gene: TRBV7-3
j_gene: TRBJ2-3
CDR3aa: CASSLRGQGGTDTQYF
CDR3nt: TGTGCCAGCAGCTTAAGAGGACAGGGGGGCACAGATACGCAGTATTTT

d_gene: -
abundance: -
v_gene: TRBV5-4
j_gene: TRBJ1-5
CDR3aa: CASSLAGSGINQPQHF
CDR3nt: TGTGCCAGCAGCTTGGCAGGGTCGGGGATCAATCAGCCCCAGCATTTT

d_gene: -
abundance: -
v_gene: TRBV7-9
j_gene: TRBJ1-1
CDR3aa: CASSLQGSATEAFF
CDR3nt: TGTGCCAGCAGCTTACAGGGTTCGGCCACTGAAGCTTTCTTT

d_gene: -
abundance: -
v_gene: TRBV19
j_gene: TRBJ2-7
CDR3aa: CATGRSSYEQYF
CDR3nt: TGTGCGACAGGTAGGAGCTCCTACGAGCAGTACTTC

d_gene: TRBD1
abundance: -
v_gene: TRBV7-2
j_gene: TRBJ2-7
CDR3aa: CASSLFGTGGVEQYF
CDR3nt: TGTGCCAGCAGCTTATTCGGGACAGGGGGCGTCGAGCAGTACTTC